Listed below are T cell receptor beta chains from one sample, sequenced in a study of blood T cell repertoires in COVID-19. Clones were sequenced by immunoSEQ multiplex PCR, and TCRdb holds only the in-frame ones, with some missing. The sample lists roughly 160,000 clones, around 87% occurring once. Sequenced: peripheral blood. The receptors stem from a woman of 80 years or more with COVID-19, enrolled during active disease. Each CDR3 is given with its conserved first and last residue. The D gene is left open where the match is weak. Clone size appears in some rows only: once, few, many, or a class for an expanded clone.

V,length,J,size,D,CDR3,DNA
TRBV14,14,TRBJ2-1,.,.,CASSQPGVFREQFF,TGTGCCAGCAGCCAACCGGGGGTGTTCCGTGAGCAGTTCTTC
TRBV19,13,TRBJ2-1,few,.,CASRAGSYNEQFF,TGTGCCAGTAGAGCGGGTTCCTACAATGAGCAGTTCTTC
TRBV14,15,TRBJ1-4,.,TRBD1,CASSPRTGHDEKLFF,TGTGCCAGCAGTCCCCGGACAGGGCACGATGAAAAACTGTTTTTT
TRBV10-3,17,TRBJ1-5,.,TRBD1,CAISESTGVLGNQPQHF,TGTGCCATCAGTGAATCGACAGGGGTCCTGGGCAATCAGCCCCAGCATTTT
TRBV7-2,16,TRBJ1-3,.,TRBD1,CASSSGTALAGNTIYF,TGTGCCAGCAGCTCCGGGACAGCGCTGGCTGGAAACACCATATATTTT
TRBV7-3,17,TRBJ2-2,.,TRBD1,CASSLTRTGQEPGELFF,TGTGCCAGCAGCTTAACGAGGACAGGACAAGAACCCGGGGAGCTGTTTTTT
TRBV24-1,17,TRBJ2-7,.,TRBD1,CATHSPHRGTGGYEQYF,TGTGCCACCCACTCCCCCCACCGTGGGACAGGGGGCTACGAGCAGTACTTC
TRBV5-1,14,TRBJ2-2,.,.,CASSTVLNTGELFF,TGCGCCAGCAGCACAGTCCTAAACACCGGGGAGCTGTTTTTT
TRBV2,16,TRBJ2-2,.,TRBD2,CASSEYAGVGTGELFF,TGTGCCAGCAGTGAGTACGCGGGAGTGGGCACCGGGGAGCTGTTTTTT
TRBV9,14,TRBJ1-6,.,.,CASSVEANNSPLHF,TGTGCCAGCAGCGTAGAAGCTAATAATTCACCCCTCCACTTT
TRBV3-1/TRBV3-2,14,TRBJ2-7,.,TRBD2,CASTPRTGGYEQYF,TGTGCCAGCACCCCCCGGACGGGGGGGTACGAGCAGTACTTC
TRBV6-5,14,TRBJ1-4,.,.,CASSYSGSDEKLFF,TGTGCCAGCAGTTACTCCGGGAGTGATGAAAAACTGTTTTTT
TRBV4-2,15,TRBJ1-1,.,TRBD1,CASEGGGGMNTEAFF,TGTGCCAGCGAGGGTGGAGGGGGCATGAACACTGAAGCTTTCTTT
TRBV5-1,16,TRBJ2-3,.,TRBD2,CASSLLAGDSGDTQYF,TGCGCCAGCAGCCTACTAGCGGGAGATAGTGGAGATACGCAGTATTTT
TRBV7-2,19,TRBJ2-3,.,TRBD2,CASSLTPPSGRALADTQYF,TGTGCCAGCAGCTTAACCCCCCCTAGCGGGAGGGCCCTCGCAGATACGCAGTATTTT
TRBV19,13,TRBJ1-1,.,.,CASTLGGVSGAFF,TGTGCCAGTACCCTCGGGGGAGTGTCCGGAGCTTTCTTT
TRBV7-2,14,TRBJ1-2,.,TRBD1,CASSLAGQGKGYTF,TGTGCCAGCAGCTTGGCGGGACAGGGGAAAGGCTACACCTTC
TRBV12-3/TRBV12-4,13,TRBJ1-2,.,.,CASIAQQGSGYTF,TGTGCCAGCATCGCACAACAGGGATCTGGCTACACCTTC
TRBV5-5,16,TRBJ2-2,.,.,CASSLVAGSNTGELFF,TGTGCCAGCAGCTTGGTCGCAGGGTCGAACACCGGGGAGCTGTTTTTT
TRBV18,13,TRBJ1-2,.,.,CASSEQGNYGYTF,TGTGCCAGCTCGGAACAGGGTAACTATGGCTACACCTTC
TRBV5-5,18,TRBJ1-1,.,TRBD1,CASILLGGQGGSGTEAFF,TGTGCCAGCATCCTACTCGGCGGACAGGGGGGTTCCGGCACTGAAGCTTTCTTT
TRBV7-8,14,TRBJ2-2,.,.,CASSHEVGTGELFF,TGTGCCAGCAGCCACGAGGTCGGGACCGGGGAGCTGTTTTTT
TRBV6-5,13,TRBJ1-5,.,.,CASKVGSDQPQHF,TGTGCCAGCAAGGTGGGCAGTGATCAGCCCCAGCATTTT
TRBV28,16,TRBJ1-3,.,.,CASSLWAGARGNTIYF,TGTGCCAGCAGTTTATGGGCAGGGGCGCGTGGAAACACCATATATTTT
TRBV28,15,TRBJ2-1,.,TRBD1,CASSSAGQGVNEQFF,TGTGCCAGCAGTTCAGCGGGACAGGGGGTCAATGAGCAGTTCTTC
TRBV5-4,14,TRBJ1-2,once,TRBD1,CASSPTGGVDGYTF,TGTGCCAGCAGTCCGACAGGGGGCGTCGATGGCTACACCTTC
TRBV13,14,TRBJ2-7,.,TRBD2,CASSVGLAGYEQYF,TGTGCCAGCAGCGTTGGACTAGCGGGTTACGAGCAGTACTTC
TRBV5-8,14,TRBJ1-3,once,.,CASSLGSSGNTIYF,TGTGCCAGCAGCTTGGGGAGCTCTGGAAACACCATATATTTT
TRBV27,14,TRBJ2-1,.,.,CASATIPSANEQFF,TGTGCCAGCGCCACGATTCCTAGCGCCAATGAGCAGTTCTTC
TRBV2,14,TRBJ1-1,.,.,CASRWTDLNTEAFF,TGTGCCAGCAGGTGGACAGATTTGAACACTGAAGCTTTCTTT
TRBV27,15,TRBJ2-7,.,TRBD1,CASSFSAGGTYEQYF,TGTGCCAGCAGTTTCTCCGCAGGGGGCACCTACGAGCAGTACTTC
TRBV28,16,TRBJ2-1,.,.,CASLGGGESSYNEQFF,TGTGCCAGCCTGGGGGGGGGCGAAAGCTCCTACAATGAGCAGTTCTTC
TRBV2,13,TRBJ2-7,.,.,CASNHAPSYEQYF,TGTGCCAGCAATCACGCCCCCAGCTACGAGCAGTACTTC
TRBV5-4,15,TRBJ2-1,once,TRBD2,CASSSTSGRLRERFF,TGTGCCAGCAGCAGTACTAGCGGGAGGCTTCGCGAGCGGTTCTTC
TRBV5-6,16,TRBJ1-2,.,TRBD1,CASSSSWTGDNYGYTF,TGTGCCAGCAGCTCCAGTTGGACAGGGGATAACTATGGCTACACCTTC
TRBV7-8,15,TRBJ2-7,.,.,CASSSPGHSLYEQYF,TGTGCCAGCAGCTCGCCGGGACATAGCCTTTACGAGCAGTACTTC